This T cell receptor (beta chain) originates from a study of T cell repertoires in cytomegalovirus infection. Across the whole study: Based on public TCR beta signatures, there were indications of CMV infection and of a matching HLA type.

The table lists this clonotype with many counts. What it recognizes is unknown. TCRdb fed the reads into MiXCR, producing one record per CDR3 protein. Of roughly 230,000 distinct CDR3 sequences detected, about a sixth appear once; the ten largest clones hold approximately 44%. General study findings and limits: The ex vivo response was dominated by HLA-C-restricted CMV-specific TCR beta clonotypes.

The CDR3 totals 16 residues. With 0 bases removed from V and 6 bases from J, the gap between germline ends came to 17 bases. From germline, CDR1 is SGHVS and CDR2 FNYEAQ. This chain joins TRBV7-6 and TRBJ1-2; maybe TRBD1 (6 bases). This sequence originates from a human donor in good health (CMV status not recorded). Some clones in this sample may be carry-over from other donors' samples. Source material: CD8+ T cells from PBMCs. Here the CDR3 DNA reads TGTGCCAGCAGCTTAGCGCCCCGGACAGTAGTGGATGGCTACACCTTC. Amino acid sequence: CASSLAPRTVVDGYTF.